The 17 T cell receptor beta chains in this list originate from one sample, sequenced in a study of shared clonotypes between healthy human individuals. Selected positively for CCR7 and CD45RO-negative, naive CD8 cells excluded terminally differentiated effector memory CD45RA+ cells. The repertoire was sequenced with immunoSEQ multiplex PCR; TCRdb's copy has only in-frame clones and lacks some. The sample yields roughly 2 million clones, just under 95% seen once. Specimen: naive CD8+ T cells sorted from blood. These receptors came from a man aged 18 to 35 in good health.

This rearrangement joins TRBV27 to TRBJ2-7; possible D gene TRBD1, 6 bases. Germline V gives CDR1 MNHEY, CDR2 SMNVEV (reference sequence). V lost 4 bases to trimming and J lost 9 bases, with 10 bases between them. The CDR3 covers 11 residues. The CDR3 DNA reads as TGTGCCAGCAGTTCAGGGGAAAGGCAGTACTTC. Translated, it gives CASSSGERQYF.

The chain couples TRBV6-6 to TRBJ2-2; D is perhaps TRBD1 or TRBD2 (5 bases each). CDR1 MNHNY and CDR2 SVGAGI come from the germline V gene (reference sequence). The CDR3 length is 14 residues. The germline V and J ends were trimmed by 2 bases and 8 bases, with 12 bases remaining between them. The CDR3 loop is CASSYGGTVGELFF. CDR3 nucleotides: TGTGCCAGCAGTTACGGTGGGACGGTTGGGGAGCTGTTTTTT.

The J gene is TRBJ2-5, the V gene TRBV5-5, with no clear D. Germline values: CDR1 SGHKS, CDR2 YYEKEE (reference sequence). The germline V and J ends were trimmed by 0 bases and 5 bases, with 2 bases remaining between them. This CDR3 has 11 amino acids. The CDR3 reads CASSLVETQYF. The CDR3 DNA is TGTGCCAGCAGCTTGGTGGAGACCCAGTACTTC.

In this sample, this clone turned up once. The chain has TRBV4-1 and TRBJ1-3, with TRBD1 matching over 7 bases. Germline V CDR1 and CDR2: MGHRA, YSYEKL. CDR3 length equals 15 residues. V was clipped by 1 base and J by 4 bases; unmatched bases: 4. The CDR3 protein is CASSQVDRVGNTIYF. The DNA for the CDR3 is TGCGCCAGCAGCCAAGTAGACAGGGTCGGAAACACCATATATTTT.

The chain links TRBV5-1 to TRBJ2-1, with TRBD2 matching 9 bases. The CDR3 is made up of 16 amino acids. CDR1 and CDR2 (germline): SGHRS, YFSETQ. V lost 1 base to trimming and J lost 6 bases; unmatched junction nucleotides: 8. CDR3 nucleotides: TGCGCCAGCAGCTTGTGGACTAGCGATTTGAGCAATGAGCAGTTCTTC. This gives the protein CASSLWTSDLSNEQFF. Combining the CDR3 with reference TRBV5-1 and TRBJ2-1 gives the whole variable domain KAGVTQTPRYLIKTRGQQVTLSCSPISGHRSVSWYQQTPGQGLQFLFEYFSETQRNKGNFPGRFSGRQFSNSRSEMNVSTLELGDSALYLCASSLWTSDLSNEQFFGPGTRLTVL.

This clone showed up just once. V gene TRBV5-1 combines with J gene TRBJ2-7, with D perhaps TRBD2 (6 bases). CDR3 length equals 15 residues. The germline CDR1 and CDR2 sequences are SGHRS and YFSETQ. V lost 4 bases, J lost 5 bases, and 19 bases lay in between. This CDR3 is CASSLYPRENDEQYF. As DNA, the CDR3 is TGCGCCAGCAGCCTATACCCCCGGGAGAACGACGAGCAGTACTTC.

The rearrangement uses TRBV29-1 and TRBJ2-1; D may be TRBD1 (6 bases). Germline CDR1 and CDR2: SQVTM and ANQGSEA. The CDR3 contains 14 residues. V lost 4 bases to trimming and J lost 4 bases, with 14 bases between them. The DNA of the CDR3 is TGCAGCGTTGGGGGGCTAGACGCTTACAATGAGCAGTTCTTC. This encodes CSVGGLDAYNEQFF.

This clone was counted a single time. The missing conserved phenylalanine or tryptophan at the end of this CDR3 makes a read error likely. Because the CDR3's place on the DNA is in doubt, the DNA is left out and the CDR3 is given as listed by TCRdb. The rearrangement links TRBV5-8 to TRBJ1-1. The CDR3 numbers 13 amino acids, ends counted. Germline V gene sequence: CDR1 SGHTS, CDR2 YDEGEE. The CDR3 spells CASSLGGENWDCL.

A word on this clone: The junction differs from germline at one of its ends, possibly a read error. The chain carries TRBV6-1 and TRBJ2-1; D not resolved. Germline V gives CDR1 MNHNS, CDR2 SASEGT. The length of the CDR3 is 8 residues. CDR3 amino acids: CASSEGIF. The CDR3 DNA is TGTGCCAGCAGTGAAGGGATCTTC.

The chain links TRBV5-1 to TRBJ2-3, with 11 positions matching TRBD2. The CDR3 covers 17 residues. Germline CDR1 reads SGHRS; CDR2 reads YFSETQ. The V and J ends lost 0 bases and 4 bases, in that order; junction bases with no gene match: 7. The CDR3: CASSLGLAGGPADTQYF. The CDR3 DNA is TGCGCCAGCAGCTTGGGTTTAGCGGGAGGGCCTGCAGATACGCAGTATTTT.

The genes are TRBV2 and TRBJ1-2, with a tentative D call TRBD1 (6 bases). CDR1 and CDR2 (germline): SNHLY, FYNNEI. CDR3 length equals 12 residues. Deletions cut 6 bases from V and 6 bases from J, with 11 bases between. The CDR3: CASRGGIHGYTF. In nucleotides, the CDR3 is TGTGCCAGCAGAGGGGGGATCCATGGCTACACCTTC.

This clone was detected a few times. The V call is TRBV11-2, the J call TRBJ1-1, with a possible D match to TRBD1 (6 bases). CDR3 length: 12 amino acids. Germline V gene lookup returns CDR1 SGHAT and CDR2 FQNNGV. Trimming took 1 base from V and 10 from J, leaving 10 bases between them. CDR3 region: CASSLGTESAFF. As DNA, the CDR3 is TGTGCCAGCAGCTTAGGGACAGAGTCAGCTTTCTTT.

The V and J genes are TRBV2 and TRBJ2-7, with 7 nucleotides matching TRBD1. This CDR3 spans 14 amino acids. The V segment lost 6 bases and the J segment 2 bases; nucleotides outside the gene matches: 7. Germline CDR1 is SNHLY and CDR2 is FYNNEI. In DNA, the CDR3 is TGTGCCAGCAGATGGGGACAGCTACCCTACGAGCAGTACTTC. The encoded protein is CASRWGQLPYEQYF.

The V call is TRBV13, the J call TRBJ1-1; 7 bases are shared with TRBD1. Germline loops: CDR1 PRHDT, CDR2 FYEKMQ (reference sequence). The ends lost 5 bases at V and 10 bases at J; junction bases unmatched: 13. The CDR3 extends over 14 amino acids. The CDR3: CASSPEGGLSVAFF. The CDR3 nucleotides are TGTGCCAGCAGCCCCGAAGGGGGCCTAAGCGTAGCTTTCTTT.

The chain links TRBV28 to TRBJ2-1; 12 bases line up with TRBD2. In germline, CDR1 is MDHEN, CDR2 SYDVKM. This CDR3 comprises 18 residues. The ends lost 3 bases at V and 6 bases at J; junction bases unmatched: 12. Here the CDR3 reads CASSFPPVQLAGGNEQFF. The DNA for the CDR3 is TGTGCCAGCAGTTTTCCCCCCGTCCAACTAGCGGGGGGCAATGAGCAGTTCTTC. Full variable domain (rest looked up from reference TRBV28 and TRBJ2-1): DVKVTQSSRYLVKRTGEKVFLECVQDMDHENMFWYRQDPGLGLRLIYFSYDVKMKEKGDIPEGYSVSREKKERFSLILESASTNQTSMYLCASSFPPVQLAGGNEQFFGPGTRLTVL.

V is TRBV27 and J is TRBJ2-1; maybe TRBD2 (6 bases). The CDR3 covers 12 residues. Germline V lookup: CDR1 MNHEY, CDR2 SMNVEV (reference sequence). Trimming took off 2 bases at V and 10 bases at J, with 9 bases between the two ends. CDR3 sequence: CASSLRAGEQFF. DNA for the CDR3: TGTGCCAGCAGTTTACGGGCGGGGGAGCAGTTCTTC.

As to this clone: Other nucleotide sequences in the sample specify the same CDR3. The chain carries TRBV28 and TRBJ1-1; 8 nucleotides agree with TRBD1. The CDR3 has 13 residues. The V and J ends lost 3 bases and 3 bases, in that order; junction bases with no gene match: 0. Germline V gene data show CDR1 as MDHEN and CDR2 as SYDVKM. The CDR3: CASSFRGHTEAFF. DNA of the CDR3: TGTGCCAGCAGTTTCAGGGGGCACACTGAAGCTTTCTTT.